This entry concerns a single T cell receptor (beta chain). The antigen remains unidentified. The sample originates from a study of shared clonotypes between healthy human individuals. Findings of the study overall: Rarefaction showed sorted-subset sequencing was incomplete despite large depth. Estimated richness was generally greater in naive than memory subsets.

CD45RO-negative cells were positively selected for CCR7, leaving out terminally differentiated effector memory CD45RA+ cells. Profiling relied on immunoSEQ multiplex PCR, and the TCRdb table lists in-frame clones only, not all of them. This table has around 2,100,000 clones, about 95% appearing once. The V gene's germline CDR1 is MNHNS and CDR2 SASEGT. The length of the CDR3 is 14 residues. V was trimmed by 2 bases and J by 4 bases, leaving 11 bases between them. The chain couples TRBV6-1 to TRBJ1-1; D not certain. The origin of this receptor is a man aged 18 to 35 in good health. Specimen: naive CD8+ T cells sorted from blood. The CDR3 region has the DNA TGTGCCAGCAGTGAATGGACCGTCTCCACTGAAGCTTTCTTT. Its protein product is CASSEWTVSTEAFF.